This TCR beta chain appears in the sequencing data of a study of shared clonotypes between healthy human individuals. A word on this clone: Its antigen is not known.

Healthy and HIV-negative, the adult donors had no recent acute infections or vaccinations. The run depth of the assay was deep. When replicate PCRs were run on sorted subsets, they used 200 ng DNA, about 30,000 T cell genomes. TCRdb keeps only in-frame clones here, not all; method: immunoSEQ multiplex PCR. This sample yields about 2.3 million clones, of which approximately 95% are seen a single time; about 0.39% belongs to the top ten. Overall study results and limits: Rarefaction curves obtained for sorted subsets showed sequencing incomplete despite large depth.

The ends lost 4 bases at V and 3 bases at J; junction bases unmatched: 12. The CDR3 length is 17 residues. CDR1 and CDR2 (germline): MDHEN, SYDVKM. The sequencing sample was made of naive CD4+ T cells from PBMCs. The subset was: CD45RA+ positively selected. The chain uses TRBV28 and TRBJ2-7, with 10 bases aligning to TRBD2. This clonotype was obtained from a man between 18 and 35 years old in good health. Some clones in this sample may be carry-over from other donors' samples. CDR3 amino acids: CASSSYRTSGNVYEQYF. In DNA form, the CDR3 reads TGTGCCAGCAGTTCATATAGGACTAGCGGAAACGTCTACGAGCAGTACTTC.